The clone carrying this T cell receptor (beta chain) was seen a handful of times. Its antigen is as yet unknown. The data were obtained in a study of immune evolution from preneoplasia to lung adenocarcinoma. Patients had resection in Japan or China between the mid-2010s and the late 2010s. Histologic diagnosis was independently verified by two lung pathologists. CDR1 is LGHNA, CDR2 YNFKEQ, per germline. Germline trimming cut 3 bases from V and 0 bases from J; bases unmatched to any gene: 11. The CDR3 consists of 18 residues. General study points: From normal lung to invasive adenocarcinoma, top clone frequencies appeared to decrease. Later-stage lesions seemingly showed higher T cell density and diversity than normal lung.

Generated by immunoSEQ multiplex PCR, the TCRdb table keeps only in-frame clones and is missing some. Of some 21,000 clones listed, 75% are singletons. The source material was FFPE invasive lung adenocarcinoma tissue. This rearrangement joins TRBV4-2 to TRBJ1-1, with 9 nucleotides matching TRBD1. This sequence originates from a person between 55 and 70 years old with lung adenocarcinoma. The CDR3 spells CASSHVPGQGSLNTEAFF. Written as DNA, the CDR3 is TGTGCCAGCAGCCATGTACCGGGACAGGGAAGCCTGAACACTGAAGCTTTCTTT.